These 6 T cell receptor beta chains share one sample of origin, sequenced in a study of shared clonotypes between healthy human individuals. Sequencing used immunoSEQ multiplex PCR; TCRdb keeps in-frame clones, though not all of them. This sample has hundreds of thousands of clones; about 95% occur once, and the top ten carry roughly 0.1%. CD45RO-negative, CCR7-positively selected cells formed the naive CD8 fraction, excluding terminally differentiated effector memory CD45RA+ cells. The sequenced sample consisted of naive CD8+ T cells sorted from blood. These receptors came from a woman aged 25 to 39 in good health.

The V gene is TRBV7-9, the J gene TRBJ2-7; the match to TRBD1 covers 7 bases. The germline gives CDR1 SEHNR, CDR2 FQNEAQ (reference sequence). The CDR3 extends over 14 amino acids. Trimming took 3 bases from V and 2 from J; bases not matched to a gene: 4. This chain's CDR3 is CASSLRQGAYEQYF. The CDR3 DNA follows: TGTGCCAGCAGCTTGCGTCAGGGGGCCTACGAGCAGTACTTC.

The gene calls are TRBV7-9 and TRBJ2-7; no firm D call. The CDR3 spans 12 residues. Trimming removed 0 bases from V and 6 bases from J, with 6 bases in between. Germline lookup yields CDR1 SEHNR and CDR2 FQNEAQ (reference sequence). CDR3 residues: CASSLAGFEQYF. CDR3 coding DNA: TGTGCCAGCAGCTTAGCAGGGTTCGAGCAGTACTTC. The complete variable domain, with remaining parts taken from reference TRBV7-9 and TRBJ2-7, reads DTGVSQNPRHKITKRGQNVTFRCDPISEHNRLYWYRQTLGQGPEFLTYFQNEAQLEKSRLLSDRFSAERPKGSFSTLEIQRTEQGDSAMYLCASSLAGFEQYFGPGTRLTVT.

The gene calls are TRBV2 and TRBJ2-7, with 7 bases matching TRBD2. Trimming took 2 bases from V and 3 from J; bases not matched to a gene: 7. Germline values: CDR1 SNHLY, CDR2 FYNNEI. The CDR3 is made up of 15 amino acids. The CDR3 loop is CASSESSGVNYEQYF. CDR3 nucleotides: TGTGCCAGCAGTGAATCTAGCGGTGTTAACTACGAGCAGTACTTC.

The chain couples TRBV5-4 to TRBJ1-2; D is undetermined. The germline CDR1 and CDR2 sequences are SGHNT and YYREEE (reference sequence). Trimming cost V 7 bases and J 7 bases, with 11 bases left between them. CDR3 length: 11 residues. CDR3 in amino acids: CASESVSGYTF. In DNA, the CDR3 is TGTGCCAGCGAATCCGTTAGTGGCTACACCTTC.

In its sample, this clone was seen once. The genes are TRBV7-9 and TRBJ2-7; D unresolved. CDR1 is SEHNR and CDR2 is FQNEAQ in the germline V gene (reference sequence). Trimming removed 6 bases at V and 3 bases at J, with 12 bases between. CDR3 length equals 13 residues. The CDR3, as DNA: TGTGCCAGCAGTCCCCGCGCCCGCTACGAGCAGTACTTC. Translation: CASSPRARYEQYF. The complete variable domain, with remaining parts taken from reference TRBV7-9 and TRBJ2-7, reads DTGVSQNPRHKITKRGQNVTFRCDPISEHNRLYWYRQTLGQGPEFLTYFQNEAQLEKSRLLSDRFSAERPKGSFSTLEIQRTEQGDSAMYLCASSPRARYEQYFGPGTRLTVT.

J is TRBJ2-1 and V is TRBV7-2, with D hard to call. The V gene's germline CDR1 is SGHTA and CDR2 FQGNSA. V lost 1 base, J lost 7 bases, and 8 bases lay in between. The CDR3 has 13 amino acids. CDR3 DNA: TGTGCCAGCAGCTTAGGGGGTAGAAATGAGCAGTTCTTC. This codes for CASSLGGRNEQFF.